The rows below give T cell receptor beta chains drawn from one sample of a study of shared clonotypes between healthy human individuals. The data were produced by immunoSEQ multiplex PCR, yet TCRdb's version contains in-frame clones alone and is incomplete. The sample records 2 million to 2.5 million clones, about 94% being singletons. The sample was naive CD4+ T cells sorted from blood. All receptors come from a man younger than 35 in good health. Each CDR3 is given with its conserved first and last residue. The D gene is left open where the match is weak. Where a row states a size, it is once, few, many or the class of an expanded clone; other rows omit it.

v_gene	j_gene	abundance	d_gene	CDR3aa	CDR3nt
TRBV28	TRBJ2-2	NA	NA	CASSLEGLGTGELFF	TGTGCCAGCAGTTTGGAAGGGCTCGGAACCGGGGAGCTGTTTTTT
TRBV28	TRBJ1-5	NA	NA	CASSFPVQSLNQPQHF	TGTGCCAGCAGTTTCCCCGTACAGTCCCTCAATCAGCCCCAGCATTTT
TRBV18	TRBJ1-1	NA	NA	CASSPEGALLAFF	TGTGCCAGCTCACCGGAGGGCGCTCTCTTGGCTTTCTTT
TRBV28	TRBJ2-1	NA	TRBD2	CASSLTSGGFAWEQFF	TGTGCCAGCAGTCTGACTAGCGGGGGTTTTGCGTGGGAGCAGTTCTTC
TRBV4-3	TRBJ1-1	NA	TRBD1	CASSQTLNRGNTEAFF	TGCGCCAGCAGCCAGACTCTTAACAGGGGGAACACTGAAGCTTTCTTT
TRBV10-3	TRBJ1-3	NA	NA	CAISESWGGGTIYF	TGTGCCATCAGTGAGTCTTGGGGCGGGGGCACCATATATTTT
TRBV6-5	TRBJ2-7	NA	TRBD2	CASSYGFVGGSYEQYF	TGTGCCAGCAGTTACGGTTTTGTGGGAGGGTCCTACGAGCAGTACTTC
TRBV10-3	TRBJ2-2	once	TRBD1	CAIRQGVNTGELFF	TGTGCCATCCGACAGGGTGTCAACACCGGGGAGCTGTTTTTT
TRBV27	TRBJ1-2	NA	NA	CASSLYFGGNYGYTF	TGTGCCAGCAGTTTATATTTTGGGGGGAACTATGGCTACACCTTC
TRBV7-9	TRBJ1-2	NA	TRBD1	CASSFPRGQDPGYTF	TGTGCCAGCAGCTTCCCCAGGGGGCAGGACCCTGGCTACACCTTC
TRBV11-3	TRBJ2-3	NA	TRBD2	CASSRGVADTQYF	TGTGCCAGCAGCCGGGGGGTGGCAGATACGCAGTATTTT
TRBV6-1	TRBJ1-5	NA	TRBD1	CASSETGSGNQPQHF	TGTGCCAGCAGTGAGACAGGGTCGGGCAATCAGCCCCAGCATTTT
TRBV6-1	TRBJ1-2	NA	TRBD1	CASSEGAVPGGGYTF	TGTGCCAGCAGTGAAGGGGCGGTGCCAGGGGGTGGCTACACCTTC
TRBV30	TRBJ1-6	few	TRBD1	CAWTGQHNSPLHF	TGTGCCTGGACGGGACAGCATAATTCACCCCTCCACTTT
TRBV10-3	TRBJ2-5	NA	NA	CAISGGWNQETQYF	TGTGCCATCAGTGGGGGATGGAACCAAGAGACCCAGTACTTC
TRBV19	TRBJ1-1	NA	NA	CASSGATGMNTEAFF	TGTGCCAGTAGCGGAGCTACAGGGATGAACACTGAAGCTTTCTTT
TRBV7-2	TRBJ2-7	NA	TRBD2	CASSLGRGTYEQYF	TGTGCCAGCAGCTTGGGGCGGGGGACCTACGAGCAGTACTTC
TRBV7-2	TRBJ2-7	NA	NA	CASSLGQVGEQYF	TGTGCCAGCAGCTTAGGCCAGGTAGGAGAGCAGTACTTC
TRBV18	TRBJ2-2	NA	NA	CASSPTIINTGELFF	TGTGCCAGCTCACCGACGATCATAAACACCGGGGAGCTGTTTTTT
TRBV18	TRBJ2-7	NA	TRBD1	CASSLGTGNSEQYF	TGTGCCAGCTCCTTAGGGACAGGGAACTCCGAGCAGTACTTC
TRBV11-2	TRBJ1-1	NA	NA	CATNEGNTVNTEAFF	TGTGCCACCAACGAGGGAAACACGGTGAACACTGAAGCTTTCTTT
TRBV4-3	TRBJ2-5	NA	TRBD1	CASSQDPVRGLGETQYF	TGCGCCAGCAGCCAAGATCCTGTCAGGGGGCTTGGAGAGACCCAGTACTTC
TRBV2	TRBJ2-5	NA	NA	CASTRGLETQYF	TGTGCCAGCACCAGGGGCTTGGAGACCCAGTACTTC
TRBV10-1	TRBJ1-1	NA	TRBD1	CASKGQGNTEAFF	TGCGCCAGCAAGGGACAGGGGAACACTGAAGCTTTCTTT
TRBV11-2	TRBJ2-1	NA	TRBD1	CASSLDPGQGNEQFF	TGTGCCAGCAGCTTAGACCCGGGACAGGGCAATGAGCAGTTCTTC
TRBV30	TRBJ2-7	NA	TRBD2	CAWTGQDLAGGTYEQYF	TGTGCCTGGACAGGGCAGGACTTAGCGGGAGGGACCTACGAGCAGTACTTC
TRBV5-1	TRBJ2-1	NA	NA	CASSIGTDPYNEQFF	TGCGCCAGCAGCATAGGGACGGACCCCTACAATGAGCAGTTCTTC
TRBV9	TRBJ1-2	NA	TRBD1	CASSGQGANYGYTF	TGTGCCAGCAGCGGACAGGGAGCTAACTATGGCTACACCTTC
TRBV7-9	TRBJ1-4	NA	TRBD1	CASSRQGARVEKLFF	TGTGCCAGCAGCCGACAGGGGGCGAGGGTTGAAAAACTGTTTTTT
TRBV5-4	TRBJ1-4	NA	TRBD1	CASSLDGTGDEKLFF	TGTGCCAGCAGCTTGGATGGGACAGGGGATGAAAAACTGTTTTTT
TRBV7-5	TRBJ2-6	NA	NA	CARSAPQIPMFGANVLTF	TGTGCCAGAAGCGCGCCACAGATACCCATGTTCGGGGCCAACGTCCTGACTTTC
TRBV2	TRBJ1-2	NA	NA	CASSEQGENYGYTF	TGTGCCAGCAGTGAACAGGGTGAGAACTATGGCTACACCTTC
TRBV11-2	TRBJ2-5	NA	NA	CASSLVAPLETQYF	TGTGCCAGCAGCTTAGTGGCCCCCTTAGAGACCCAGTACTTC
TRBV7-2	TRBJ1-5	NA	TRBD1	CASSLRTGTYQPQHF	TGTGCCAGCAGCTTACGGACAGGAACATATCAGCCCCAGCATTTT
TRBV5-1	TRBJ1-4	NA	NA	CASSLGGFDEKLFF	TGCGCCAGCAGCTTGGGGGGGTTCGATGAAAAACTGTTTTTT
TRBV7-8	TRBJ2-7	NA	NA	CATGLSSYEQYF	TGTGCCACAGGACTCAGCTCCTACGAGCAGTACTTC
TRBV7-2	TRBJ2-5	NA	TRBD2	CASSPMGLAVLQETQYF	TGTGCCAGCAGCCCCATGGGGCTAGCGGTACTCCAAGAGACCCAGTACTTC
TRBV7-8	TRBJ2-2	once	TRBD2	CASSLAGGQLGELFF	TGTGCCAGCAGCTTAGCGGGAGGGCAACTCGGGGAGCTGTTTTTT
TRBV7-9	TRBJ2-1	NA	TRBD2	CASSLASLTSGTNEQFF	TGTGCCAGCAGCTTAGCTTCGCTAACTAGCGGGACGAATGAGCAGTTCTTC
TRBV7-2	TRBJ2-7	NA	TRBD2	CASSLKKAGGVSEQYF	TGTGCCAGCAGCTTAAAGAAAGCGGGAGGGGTTAGCGAGCAGTACTTC
TRBV7-2	TRBJ2-7	NA	NA	CASSFLDLEQYF	TGTGCCAGCAGCTTCCTCGACCTCGAGCAGTACTTC
TRBV12-5	TRBJ1-1	NA	TRBD1	CASGRQGSTEAFF	TGTGCTAGTGGTCGACAGGGGAGCACTGAAGCTTTCTTT
TRBV7-9	TRBJ2-3	NA	TRBD2	CASGLAGADTQYF	TGTGCCAGCGGCCTAGCGGGAGCAGATACGCAGTATTTT
TRBV10-3	TRBJ1-1	NA	NA	CAISDRRTDGEAFF	TGTGCCATCAGTGACCGTAGGACAGATGGTGAAGCTTTCTTT
TRBV30	TRBJ1-6	once	TRBD1	CAWSSTGTVGNSPLHF	TGTGCCTGGAGTTCGACCGGGACAGTCGGTAATTCACCCCTCCACTTT
TRBV12-5	TRBJ2-5	once	NA	CASSWGGVFWETQYF	TGTGCTAGTTCGTGGGGAGGAGTCTTTTGGGAGACCCAGTACTTC
TRBV4-1	TRBJ2-5	NA	NA	CASSQAQLLAQETQYF	TGCGCCAGCAGCCAAGCCCAGCTACTGGCACAAGAGACCCAGTACTTC
TRBV28	TRBJ2-7	NA	TRBD2	CASSLYGLAGNYEQYF	TGTGCCAGCAGTTTATATGGACTAGCGGGAAACTACGAGCAGTACTTC
TRBV6-4	TRBJ1-1	once	TRBD1	CASSPTNRGLNTEAFF	TGTGCCAGCAGTCCTACTAACAGGGGGCTGAACACTGAAGCTTTCTTT
TRBV5-1	TRBJ2-5	NA	NA	CASSLDSATKETQYF	TGCGCCAGCAGCTTGGACAGTGCGACTAAAGAGACCCAGTACTTC
TRBV7-9	TRBJ2-5	NA	TRBD1	CASSLPSGQGQGGTQYF	TGTGCCAGCAGCTTACCCTCCGGACAGGGCCAGGGCGGGACCCAGTACTTC
TRBV9	TRBJ2-3	NA	TRBD2	CASSVSSGPTDTQYF	TGTGCCAGCAGCGTATCTAGCGGGCCCACAGATACGCAGTATTTT
TRBV7-9	TRBJ1-1	NA	NA	CASSLDGTTRNTEAFF	TGTGCCAGCAGCTTAGACGGCACGACCAGGAACACTGAAGCTTTCTTT